This TCR beta chain is from a study of chemoradiotherapy in HPV16-positive cancers. Points from the study as a whole: Better recurrence-free survival went with HPV-responsive T-cell expansion in HPV16-positive patients. During treatment, candidate HPV-specific clones and E7-related motifs expanded in tumor. HPV-specific T cells were functionally defined from only two HPV16-positive patients.

The length of the CDR3 is 13 residues. CDR1 is GTSNPN and CDR2 is SVGIG in the germline V gene (reference sequence). Trimming took off 1 base at V and 3 bases at J, with 7 bases between the two ends. Concerning this clone itself: What it recognizes is unknown.

Repeated repertoire sampling spanned the course of chemoradiotherapy. Method: immunoSEQ multiplex PCR; TCRdb's copy keeps in-frame clones and lacks some. The table shows approximately 15,000 clones, with 70% to 90% occurring only once. The gene calls are TRBV30 and TRBJ1-5; no reliable D call. This material consisted of blood, taken from a patient who underwent chemoradiotherapy. The sequence was collected from a human donor with HPV-associated anogenital cancer. CDR3 in DNA: TGTGCCTGGAGTGCTCAGATCAATCAGCCCCAGCATTTT. It specifies CAWSAQINQPQHF.